These T cell receptor beta chains were read from a single sample in a study of blood T cell repertoires in COVID-19. Clones were read by immunoSEQ multiplex PCR, and TCRdb kept only the in-frame ones, dropping some. The sample has approximately 100,000 clones; approximately 80% are singletons. Sequencing was performed on peripheral blood. The source of these receptors is a woman between 45 and 65 years old with acute or convalescent COVID-19. CDR3s include the opening cysteine and the closing phenylalanine or tryptophan. D genes are given only for firm matches.

>NA|TRBV6-5
CASSPQGRENYGYTF
>TRBD2|TRBV24-1
CATSDSASGGPTDTQYF
>NA|TRBV28
CASSPYRGAAGNTIYF
>NA|TRBV19
CATRRSSGNTIYF
>TRBD1|TRBV29-1
CSVGTGTREKLFF
>TRBD2|TRBV4-2
CASSQALRTSGGADLYNEQFF
>NA|TRBV27
CASSSPDPRGTEAFF
>NA|TRBV30
CAWSVAGPDYGYTF
>NA|TRBV5-1
CASSRTGVGGAQHF
>NA|TRBV6-6
CASSPERGGVTEAFF
>TRBD1|TRBV6-1
CASSEVGDRGSGANVLTF
>NA|TRBV4-2
CASSQDGTTGAQYF
>NA|TRBV9
CASSVRAGGPEGDTQYF
>NA|TRBV24-1
CATSFPRQYF
>NA|TRBV7-9
CASSFVLRSYEQYF
>TRBD2|TRBV6-5
CASSYQRGKQETQYF
>TRBD2|TRBV2
CASSYSSGTSNEQFF
>NA|TRBV21-1
CASSKARRMVLSGNTIYF
>TRBD1|TRBV10-3
CAIRKTTGGFEAFF
>TRBD1|TRBV27
CASSAMTGRDGYTF
>TRBD2|TRBV5-1
CASSRLAGPTDTQYF
>NA|TRBV12-5
CASGLDSNEKLFF
>TRBD1|TRBV2
CASSGGQGYEQYF
>NA|TRBV5-4
CASSLGRAIYNEQFF
>TRBD2|TRBV5-1
CASSSGGAGETQYF
>NA|TRBV3-1/TRBV3-2
CASSQHRAGSTDTQYF
>NA|TRBV12-3/TRBV12-4
CASSLMSIQYF
>TRBD1|TRBV4-2
CASSQADRGAYGYTF
>NA|TRBV11-2
CASSLDERGTRGNTIYF
>NA|TRBV5-1
CASSLAGDANTIYF
>TRBD1|TRBV5-1
CASTLGTDDYEQYF
>NA|TRBV5-1
CASSLDGGTGPYEQYF
>NA|TRBV19
CASRGEWAYGYTF
>NA|TRBV2
CASSARGPSYNEQFF
>NA|TRBV18
CASSPGNGANYGYTF
>TRBD2|TRBV27
CASSLQRGGSYEQYF
>NA|TRBV19
CASNNRVFSGNTIYF
>NA|TRBV12-3/TRBV12-4
CASRNQNTEAFF
>NA|TRBV6-5
CASIRVLGGTEAFF
>NA|TRBV12-3/TRBV12-4
CASSSRTGKEQYF
>TRBD1|TRBV7-6
CASSLDRGRSIGNEQFF
>TRBD1|TRBV30
CAWSYWGQLPSNTEAFF
>NA|TRBV4-2
CASSSRVAADQGDTQYF
>NA|TRBV12-3/TRBV12-4
CASRVYTGELFF
>TRBD2|TRBV2
CASTGGGRTDTQYF
>NA|TRBV7-8
CASSLVSGYQPQHF
>NA|TRBV6-5
CASRIPGLEEKLFF